Listed below are T cell receptor beta chains from one sample, sequenced in a study of blood T cell repertoires in COVID-19. The repertoire was sequenced with immunoSEQ multiplex PCR; TCRdb's copy has only in-frame clones and lacks some. Here the sample spans over 130,000 clones, under 85% being singletons. Sequencing input: PBMCs or T cells enriched from blood (not recorded which). All receptors come from a woman aged 18-29 years who had been exposed to COVID-19. Both conserved end residues are part of each CDR3. D genes are given only for firm matches.

TRBV29-1 TRBD2 CSVWTSDAYEQYF
TRBV7-3 . CASSLQGNYNSPLHF
TRBV27 . CASRTSYSNQPQHF
TRBV5-4 . CASSSGGTRQETQYF
TRBV27 . CASSFKGRLYEQYF
TRBV11-2 TRBD1 CASSPHRDRGVYEQYF
TRBV7-3 . CASSPQVEDTQYF
TRBV5-8 TRBD1 CASSGRTGPSNQPQHF
TRBV11-2 . CACSTGSSGNTIYF
TRBV11-2 . CASSRDMNTEAFF
TRBV4-2 TRBD2 CASSQSIAGVLSNEQFF
TRBV24-1 . CATSDPPQYNEQFF
TRBV4-1 . CASSPDLISSYNEQFF
TRBV15 . CATRGGENDNSPLHF
TRBV6-5 . CASSYSGTGELFF
TRBV5-6 . CASSWAQETQYF
TRBV19 . CASTEPGSGANVLTF
TRBV9 . CASSPSGYYNEQFF
TRBV6-1 . CASSESRGVYEQYF
TRBV2 . CASSEADSNQPQHF
TRBV5-4 . CASSLPGATYEQYF
TRBV27 TRBD1 CASSSGTGGARNTEAFF
TRBV7-2 . CASSSNRASGNTIYF
TRBV30 . CAWSLQGNTEAFF
TRBV27 TRBD2 CASRAGVGDTQYF
TRBV9 TRBD2 CASSPPTSGRGNEQFF
TRBV7-9 TRBD1 CASSLSRGYGYTF
TRBV3-1/TRBV3-2 . CASSQGAGNEQYF
TRBV10-3 . CAIRDSVNRVTYEQYF
TRBV3-1/TRBV3-2 . CASSQQRGRGEKLFF
TRBV19 TRBD2 CASSIGGRAPDTQYF
TRBV6-2/TRBV6-3 . CASSRTAGAVKGQPQHF
TRBV29-1 . CSVEVSRPNEQFF
TRBV5-1 . CASSLRGSTNEKLFF